The clone carrying this T cell receptor (beta chain) was seen a few times. Its antigen is unidentified. From the 5' RACE reads, TCRdb called clonotypes with MiXCR, one entry per CDR3 protein. Of hundreds of thousands of distinct CDR3 sequences listed, around 20% were seen once; the top ten hold about 18%. This CDR3 has 13 residues. The trim removed 2 bases at V and 10 bases at J, leaving 5 bases unmatched. Looked up from germline, CDR1 is LGHNA and CDR2 is YSLEER. The data originate from a study of T cells after yellow fever vaccination. Overall study context: Preparation of fractions with low cell numbers was performed using SMART-Seq v4 Ultra Low Input.

Overall study results and limits: Booster sampling recovered most clones from primary vaccination (96% CD4, around 88% CD8). Contamination of FACS-sorted repertoires by abundant clonotypes from the bulk population could occur.

This chain joins TRBV4-3 and TRBJ1-2; 9 bases align to TRBD1. Sequenced material: PBMCs, taken before the yellow fever booster vaccination. The receptor's source is a man in his late teens or twenties who received the YFV17D yellow fever vaccine. The CDR3 DNA follows: TGCGCCAGCAGCCAAACCGGGACAGGGACCTACACCTTC. Translation: CASSQTGTGTYTF.